The rows below give T cell receptor beta chains drawn from one sample of a study of Graves' ophthalmopathy and Graves' hyperthyroidism. TCRdb itself ran the multiplex PCR reads through MiXCR, one entry per CDR3 protein. Of 680,000 or so distinct CDR3 sequences listed, approximately 22% are singletons. Specimen: peripheral blood. These receptors came from a young woman with stable Graves' hyperthyroidism. Some clones in this sample may be carry-over from other donors' samples. The CDR3 runs from the conserved cysteine through the conserved F or W. The order of the fields is clone size, V gene, D gene, J gene, CDR3 protein, CDR3 DNA. A D gene is named only where the DNA matches it firmly. Size tells how often a clone was seen (once, few, many) or the class of an expanded clone, and some rows leave it out.

clone_size: .; v_call: TRBV6-5; d_call: .; j_call: TRBJ1-1; cdr3_aa: CAISYPWENTEAFF; cdr3_nt: TGTGCCATCAGTTACCCGTGGGAGAACACTGAAGCTTTCTTT
clone_size: few; v_call: TRBV18; d_call: TRBD1; j_call: TRBJ1-2; cdr3_aa: CASSPGTGIPNYGYTF; cdr3_nt: TGTGCCAGCTCACCAGGGACAGGGATCCCTAACTATGGCTACACCTTC
clone_size: .; v_call: TRBV27; d_call: .; j_call: TRBJ1-1; cdr3_aa: CASHAGGVTEAFF; cdr3_nt: TGTGCCTCTCATGCGGGGGGAGTCACTGAAGCTTTCTTT
clone_size: many; v_call: TRBV30; d_call: TRBD1; j_call: TRBJ1-1; cdr3_aa: CAWSDRVNTEAFF; cdr3_nt: TGTGCCTGGTCCGACAGGGTGAACACTGAAGCTTTCTTT
clone_size: .; v_call: TRBV5-1; d_call: .; j_call: TRBJ2-5; cdr3_aa: CASSLSPVRGETQYF; cdr3_nt: TGCGCCAGCAGCTTGTCGCCTGTGAGGGGAGAGACCCAGTACTTC
clone_size: many; v_call: TRBV25-1; d_call: .; j_call: TRBJ1-1; cdr3_aa: CASRESRENTEAFF; cdr3_nt: TGTGCCAGCAGGGAGTCTCGGGAGAACACTGAAGCTTTCTTT
clone_size: many; v_call: TRBV5-1; d_call: TRBD2; j_call: TRBJ2-5; cdr3_aa: CASSPGGVWETQYF; cdr3_nt: TGCGCCAGCAGCCCGGGAGGAGTGTGGGAGACCCAGTACTTC
clone_size: few; v_call: TRBV28; d_call: TRBD1; j_call: TRBJ2-7; cdr3_aa: CATGGGYEQYF; cdr3_nt: TGTGCCACAGGGGGCGGGTACGAGCAGTACTTC
clone_size: many; v_call: TRBV12-3/TRBV12-4; d_call: TRBD1; j_call: TRBJ2-7; cdr3_aa: CASSFESGTGRYEQYF; cdr3_nt: TGTGCCAGCAGTTTCGAGTCCGGGACAGGGAGATACGAGCAGTACTTC
clone_size: once; v_call: TRBV4-1; d_call: TRBD1; j_call: TRBJ1-3; cdr3_aa: CASSHPDRGPRFSGNTIYF; cdr3_nt: TGCGCCAGCAGCCACCCGGACAGGGGGCCCCGCTTCTCTGGAAACACCATATATTTT
clone_size: .; v_call: TRBV4-1; d_call: TRBD1; j_call: TRBJ1-2; cdr3_aa: CASSQEVAGGYGYTF; cdr3_nt: TGCGCCAGCAGCCAAGAAGTGGCAGGGGGTTATGGCTACACCTTC
clone_size: .; v_call: TRBV28; d_call: .; j_call: TRBJ1-6; cdr3_aa: CASSLGGQLRYSPLHF; cdr3_nt: TGTGCCAGTTCGCTAGGCGGGCAGCTTCGCTATTCACCCCTCCACTTT
clone_size: many; v_call: TRBV6-1; d_call: TRBD1; j_call: TRBJ1-1; cdr3_aa: CASLKGADTEAFF; cdr3_nt: TGTGCCAGCTTGAAGGGGGCGGACACTGAAGCTTTCTTT
clone_size: many; v_call: TRBV20-1; d_call: .; j_call: TRBJ1-2; cdr3_aa: CSARSGTYGYTF; cdr3_nt: TGCAGTGCTAGATCGGGGACCTATGGCTACACCTTC
clone_size: .; v_call: TRBV7-2; d_call: .; j_call: TRBJ1-3; cdr3_aa: CASSLDGFSGNTIYF; cdr3_nt: TGTGCCAGCAGCCTGGACGGATTCTCTGGAAACACCATATATTTT
clone_size: few; v_call: TRBV30; d_call: TRBD1; j_call: TRBJ1-6; cdr3_aa: CAWSDDRTGGYSPLHF; cdr3_nt: TGTGCCTGGAGTGATGATCGGACAGGGGGCTATTCACCCCTCCACTTT
clone_size: .; v_call: TRBV7-3; d_call: .; j_call: TRBJ2-6; cdr3_aa: CASSPTGYVGANVLTF; cdr3_nt: TGTGCCAGCAGCCCCACAGGGTACGTTGGGGCCAACGTCCTGACTTTC
clone_size: many; v_call: TRBV7-2; d_call: TRBD2; j_call: TRBJ2-5; cdr3_aa: CASSLVASGRRETQYF; cdr3_nt: TGTGCCAGCAGCTTAGTGGCTAGCGGGAGACGAGAGACCCAGTACTTC
clone_size: few; v_call: TRBV6-5; d_call: TRBD1; j_call: TRBJ1-1; cdr3_aa: CASISPGQITEAFF; cdr3_nt: TGTGCCAGCATTTCACCGGGACAGATTACTGAAGCTTTCTTT
clone_size: many; v_call: TRBV7-3; d_call: .; j_call: TRBJ2-5; cdr3_aa: CASSLGHAQETQYF; cdr3_nt: TGTGCCAGCAGCCTAGGACATGCCCAAGAGACCCAGTACTTC
clone_size: many; v_call: TRBV9; d_call: TRBD1; j_call: TRBJ1-1; cdr3_aa: CASSASGGNTEAFF; cdr3_nt: TGTGCCAGCAGCGCCTCAGGGGGGAACACTGAAGCTTTCTTT
clone_size: few; v_call: TRBV6-1; d_call: .; j_call: TRBJ1-5; cdr3_aa: CASSDWTPGSNQPQHF; cdr3_nt: TGTGCCAGCAGTGATTGGACCCCCGGGAGCAATCAGCCCCAGCATTTT
clone_size: .; v_call: TRBV20-1; d_call: .; j_call: TRBJ2-7; cdr3_aa: CSAQEGGGRGEQYF; cdr3_nt: TGCAGTGCTCAGGAGGGGGGGGGCCGTGGAGAGCAGTACTTC
clone_size: many; v_call: TRBV7-2; d_call: .; j_call: TRBJ1-5; cdr3_aa: CASSLVWGNNQPQHF; cdr3_nt: TGTGCCAGCAGCTTAGTATGGGGAAACAATCAGCCCCAGCATTTT
clone_size: many; v_call: TRBV5-1; d_call: .; j_call: TRBJ2-7; cdr3_aa: CASTGVGYEQYF; cdr3_nt: TGCGCCAGCACAGGCGTGGGCTACGAGCAGTACTTC
clone_size: many; v_call: TRBV12-3/TRBV12-4; d_call: .; j_call: TRBJ2-7; cdr3_aa: CASSLRVSGEQYF; cdr3_nt: TGTGCCAGCAGTTTACGAGTTTCCGGGGAGCAGTACTTC
clone_size: many; v_call: TRBV6-1; d_call: TRBD1; j_call: TRBJ2-7; cdr3_aa: CASSPPGQGGEQYF; cdr3_nt: TGTGCCAGCAGCCCCCCGGGACAGGGTGGCGAGCAGTACTTC
clone_size: many; v_call: TRBV7-3; d_call: TRBD1; j_call: TRBJ1-2; cdr3_aa: CASSFRGTGYTF; cdr3_nt: TGTGCCAGCAGCTTCAGGGGGACTGGCTACACCTTC
clone_size: .; v_call: TRBV6-1; d_call: .; j_call: TRBJ2-6; cdr3_aa: CASSVASGANVLTF; cdr3_nt: TGTGCCAGCAGTGTAGCATCTGGGGCCAACGTCCTGACTTTC
clone_size: many; v_call: TRBV20-1; d_call: .; j_call: TRBJ1-2; cdr3_aa: CSASSGDGNYGYTF; cdr3_nt: TGCAGTGCTAGTTCCGGGGATGGGAACTATGGCTACACCTTC
clone_size: many; v_call: TRBV27; d_call: TRBD2; j_call: TRBJ2-7; cdr3_aa: CASSPTGGGSSYEQYF; cdr3_nt: TGTGCCAGCAGCCCCACGGGGGGGGGAAGTTCCTACGAGCAGTACTTC
clone_size: .; v_call: TRBV12-3/TRBV12-4; d_call: TRBD1; j_call: TRBJ2-5; cdr3_aa: CASSLGQGRSETQYF; cdr3_nt: TGTGCCAGCAGTTTGGGACAGGGGAGATCGGAGACCCAGTACTTC
clone_size: many; v_call: TRBV29-1; d_call: .; j_call: TRBJ1-1; cdr3_aa: CSAAGLRGVTEAFF; cdr3_nt: TGCAGCGCCGCAGGCTTGCGGGGTGTCACTGAAGCTTTCTTT
clone_size: many; v_call: TRBV6-1; d_call: .; j_call: TRBJ1-1; cdr3_aa: CASNTRWGMNTEAFF; cdr3_nt: TGTGCCAGCAATACGCGGTGGGGGATGAACACTGAAGCTTTCTTT
clone_size: few; v_call: TRBV12-3/TRBV12-4; d_call: .; j_call: TRBJ2-5; cdr3_aa: CASSRSPEETQYF; cdr3_nt: TGTGCCAGCAGTCGCTCCCCTGAAGAGACCCAGTACTTC
clone_size: many; v_call: TRBV20-1; d_call: TRBD1; j_call: TRBJ1-6; cdr3_aa: CSATPSGQGATYYNSPLHF; cdr3_nt: TGCAGTGCTACGCCCTCGGGACAGGGGGCCACTTACTATAATTCACCCCTCCACTTT
clone_size: .; v_call: TRBV5-1; d_call: .; j_call: TRBJ1-1; cdr3_aa: CASSPDRRNTEAFF; cdr3_nt: TGCGCCAGCAGCCCCGACAGGAGGAACACTGAAGCTTTCTTT
clone_size: .; v_call: TRBV18; d_call: .; j_call: TRBJ2-7; cdr3_aa: CASSPGSYYEQYF; cdr3_nt: TGTGCCAGCTCACCCGGGAGCTACTACGAGCAGTACTTC
clone_size: many; v_call: TRBV30; d_call: .; j_call: TRBJ1-1; cdr3_aa: CAWTRQLNTEAFF; cdr3_nt: TGTGCCTGGACCAGACAGCTGAACACTGAAGCTTTCTTT
clone_size: .; v_call: TRBV2; d_call: .; j_call: TRBJ2-5; cdr3_aa: CASSVAGLETQYF; cdr3_nt: TGTGCCAGCAGTGTGGCGGGCCTAGAGACCCAGTACTTC
clone_size: many; v_call: TRBV20-1; d_call: .; j_call: TRBJ2-7; cdr3_aa: CSASDTSYEQYF; cdr3_nt: TGCAGTGCTAGTGACACCTCCTACGAGCAGTACTTC
clone_size: many; v_call: TRBV19; d_call: TRBD2; j_call: TRBJ2-2; cdr3_aa: CASKLAGVIGELFF; cdr3_nt: TGTGCCAGTAAACTAGCGGGGGTCATCGGGGAGCTGTTTTTT
clone_size: .; v_call: TRBV28; d_call: TRBD1; j_call: TRBJ1-3; cdr3_aa: CASSPGGQYTPNTIYF; cdr3_nt: TGTGCCAGCAGTCCGGGGGGACAGTACACCCCAAACACCATATATTTT
clone_size: .; v_call: TRBV14; d_call: TRBD2; j_call: TRBJ2-5; cdr3_aa: CASSRGLAGAETQYF; cdr3_nt: TGTGCCAGCAGCCGGGGACTAGCGGGAGCAGAGACCCAGTACTTC
clone_size: many; v_call: TRBV12-3/TRBV12-4; d_call: .; j_call: TRBJ1-5; cdr3_aa: CASSSREGQPQHF; cdr3_nt: TGTGCCAGCAGTTCGCGGGAGGGACAGCCCCAGCATTTT
clone_size: once; v_call: TRBV6-1; d_call: .; j_call: TRBJ1-1; cdr3_aa: CASKGRTMNTEAFF; cdr3_nt: TGTGCCAGCAAAGGGAGGACGATGAACACTGAAGCTTTCTTT
clone_size: once; v_call: TRBV27; d_call: .; j_call: TRBJ1-6; cdr3_aa: CASSRISSPLHF; cdr3_nt: TGTGCCAGCAGTAGGATCAGTTCACCCCTCCACTTT
clone_size: .; v_call: TRBV28; d_call: .; j_call: TRBJ2-5; cdr3_aa: CASSPSRRRETQYF; cdr3_nt: TGTGCCAGCAGCCCTAGCCGAAGGCGAGAGACCCAGTACTTC
clone_size: .; v_call: TRBV7-9; d_call: .; j_call: TRBJ2-7; cdr3_aa: CATQSSYEQYF; cdr3_nt: TGTGCCACCCAGAGCTCCTACGAGCAGTACTTC